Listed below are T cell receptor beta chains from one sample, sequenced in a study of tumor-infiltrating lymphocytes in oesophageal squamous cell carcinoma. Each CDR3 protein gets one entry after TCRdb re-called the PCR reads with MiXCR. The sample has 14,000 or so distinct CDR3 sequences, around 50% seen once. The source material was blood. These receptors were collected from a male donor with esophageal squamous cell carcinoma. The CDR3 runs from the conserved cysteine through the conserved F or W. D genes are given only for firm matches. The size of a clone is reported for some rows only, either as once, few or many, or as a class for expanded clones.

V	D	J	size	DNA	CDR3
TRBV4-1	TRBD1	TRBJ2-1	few	TGCGCCAGCAGCCAAGCAGCCGGACAGGGATTCTACGAGCAGTTCTTC	CASSQAAGQGFYEQFF
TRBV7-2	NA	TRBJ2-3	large	TGTGCCAGCAGCTGGTTTAGCACAGATACGCAGTATTTT	CASSWFSTDTQYF
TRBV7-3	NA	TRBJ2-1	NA	TGTGCCAGCAGCCCCCCGTCTTTTCTAGGCGGCACACAGTTCTTC	CASSPPSFLGGTQFF
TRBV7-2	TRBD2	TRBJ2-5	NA	TGTGCCAGCAGCCCGACTAGCACCCAAGAGACCCAGTACTTC	CASSPTSTQETQYF
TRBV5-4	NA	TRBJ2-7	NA	TGTGCCAGCAGCTTAGGGACACCGTCCTACAATGAGCAGTACTTC	CASSLGTPSYNEQYF
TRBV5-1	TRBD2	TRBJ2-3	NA	TGCGCCAGCAGCTTGGGACTAGCGGGAGGCACAGATACGCAGTATTTT	CASSLGLAGGTDTQYF
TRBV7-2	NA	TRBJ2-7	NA	TGTGCCAGCAGCTCCTCGCCGGCGATCGAGCAGTACTTC	CASSSSPAIEQYF
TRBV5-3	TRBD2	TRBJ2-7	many	TGTACCAGAAGCCAACCGGGGGGGGCACACGAGCAGTACTTC	CTRSQPGGAHEQYF
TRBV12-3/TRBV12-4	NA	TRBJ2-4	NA	TGTGCCAGCAGTTTAGGGGGAGGCAAAAACATTCAGTACTTC	CASSLGGGKNIQYF
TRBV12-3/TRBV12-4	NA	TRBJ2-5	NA	TGTGCCAGCAGTTTACTAGAAGGGGAGACCCAGTACTTC	CASSLLEGETQYF
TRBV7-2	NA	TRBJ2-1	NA	TGTGCCAGCAGCTTAGGAAGACACAATGAGCAGTTCTTC	CASSLGRHNEQFF
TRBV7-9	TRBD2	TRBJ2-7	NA	TGTGCCAGCAGCGAAGTTAGCGGGAGGGCCGTCGAGCAGTACTTC	CASSEVSGRAVEQYF
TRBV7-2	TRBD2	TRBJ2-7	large	TGTGCCAGCAGCTTGACTAGCGGAACCTACGAGCAGTACTTC	CASSLTSGTYEQYF